This TCR beta chain was captured by sequencing in a study of T cell responses to AZD1222 COVID-19 vaccine. On this clone: Its antigen is unknown.

CDR3 length: 16 residues. The V and J ends lost 0 bases and 6 bases respectively, with 17 bases between them. The germline V gene has CDR1 MDHEN and CDR2 SYDVKM. Combined were second doses at about 4 or about 12 weeks. Notes on the study in general: Two AZD1222 administrations were followed by greater Spike-specific TCR breadth and depth. It was only after the peak T cell response that any repertoires were sampled. Researchers report vaccine-associated CD4 TCRs spanning spike, with dominance at 160-218 and 743-854.

This table comes from immunoSEQ multiplex PCR, and its TCRdb copy is limited to in-frame clones, with some not included. The sample includes some 190,000 clones, about nine tenths of them seen just once. The TCR sequence derives from an adult who received the AZD1222 COVID-19 vaccine. The gene calls are TRBV28 and TRBJ1-1, with D possibly being TRBD1 (6 bases). The sequences come from peripheral blood, collected 28 days after the second AZD1222 dose. The chain's CDR3 is CASSLWGGGQEAEAFF. As DNA, the CDR3 is TGTGCCAGCAGTTTATGGGGCGGGGGGCAAGAAGCTGAAGCTTTCTTT.